Below are 13 T cell receptor beta chains sequenced from a single sample in a study of blood T cell repertoires in COVID-19 (dated by TCRdb to 2018 to 2021). Receptor libraries were prepared by the immunoSEQ multiplex PCR assay. This immuneACCESS table, as held by TCRdb, lists in-frame sequences with V and J called but not all clones. Of the missing ones, under half trace to an unresolved V gene in checked studies; the others have no known cause. The sample yields about 330,000 clones; 88% were counted once. The leading ten clones occupy 4% of the sample. The sample consisted of peripheral blood. The origin of the receptors is a woman aged 45-65 years with active or convalescent COVID-19.

With respect to this clone: Distinct nucleotide sequences in the sample also encode this CDR3. The V gene is TRBV9, the J gene TRBJ2-7; tentatively, D is TRBD1 (5 bases). The germline gives CDR1 SGDLS, CDR2 YYNGEE. The CDR3 is made up of 13 amino acids. The V and J ends lost 2 bases and 4 bases respectively, with 10 bases between them. The CDR3 spells CASSVDTTYEQYF. CDR3 coding DNA: TGTGCCAGCAGCGTGGACACAACTTACGAGCAGTACTTC.

This clone was detected a few times. The chain employs TRBV7-8 and TRBJ2-5, with a weak D call TRBD2 (5 bases). V dropped 0 bases and J dropped 6 bases, with 8 bases sitting between them. In germline, CDR1 is SGHVS, CDR2 FQNEAQ. The CDR3 consists of 13 residues. The CDR3 loop reads CASSLAGRQTQYF. The CDR3 region has the DNA TGTGCCAGCAGCTTAGCGGGGAGACAGACCCAGTACTTC.

This clone was picked up one time. CDR3 nucleotides: TGTGCCATCAGTGGGGGAACTGGGACAGGGGGCTTCACTGAAGCTTTCTTT. This translates into CAISGGTGTGGFTEAFF. The chain is built from TRBV10-3 and TRBJ1-1; 12 nucleotides line up with TRBD1. Per the germline V gene, CDR1 is ENHRY and CDR2 is SYGVKD. The V and J ends lost 4 bases and 4 bases, in that order; junction bases with no gene match: 10. The CDR3 has 17 residues.

The gene calls are TRBV28 and TRBJ2-1; maybe TRBD1 (6 bases). Germline assignment: CDR1 MDHEN and CDR2 SYDVKM. The length of the CDR3 is 23 residues. V was cut by 5 bases and J by 3 bases, with 38 bases left in between. The CDR3: CASSRGRWGTRPRPPIFYNEQFF. The CDR3 bases are TGTGCCAGCAGTAGGGGGAGATGGGGGACAAGGCCCAGGCCGCCTATTTTCTACAATGAGCAGTTCTTC. Based on the CDR3 plus reference TRBV28 and TRBJ2-1, the full variable domain is DVKVTQSSRYLVKRTGEKVFLECVQDMDHENMFWYRQDPGLGLRLIYFSYDVKMKEKGDIPEGYSVSREKKERFSLILESASTNQTSMYLCASSRGRWGTRPRPPIFYNEQFFGPGTRLTVL.

This sequence joins TRBV19 and TRBJ1-1; 7 nucleotides line up with TRBD1. Trimming took 7 bases from V and 4 from J; bases not matched to a gene: 12. Germline V CDR1 and CDR2: LNHDA, SQIVND (reference sequence). The CDR3 is 15 amino acids. In nucleotides, the CDR3 is TGTGCCAGTAATAGAGGGAGACAGGGAGTCACTGAAGCTTTCTTT. Its translation is CASNRGRQGVTEAFF.

The J gene is TRBJ2-3, the V gene TRBV6-2 or TRBV6-3; D may be TRBD2 (7 bases). This CDR3 is built from 19 residues. The germline V gene encodes CDR1 MNHEY and CDR2 SVGEGT. Trimming stripped 4 bases from V and 4 bases from J, with 27 bases between. CDR3 loop: CASSSGRETGFIGADTQYF. Written as DNA, the CDR3 is TGTGCCAGCAGTTCTGGGCGGGAGACAGGATTTATTGGGGCAGATACGCAGTATTTT.

V and J are TRBV7-8 and TRBJ2-1, with 15 bases that match TRBD2. Looked up from germline, CDR1 is SGHVS and CDR2 is FQNEAQ. The CDR3 extends over 20 amino acids. After removal of 0 bases from V and 2 bases from J, the junction contained 8 bases not matched to a gene. Written as DNA, the CDR3 is TGTGCCAGCAGCTTAGCGGCGGGACTAGCGGGGGGAAGGGCCTACAATGAGCAGTTCTTC. Amino acid sequence: CASSLAAGLAGGRAYNEQFF.

The chain carries TRBV6-5 and TRBJ1-4, with 9 bases lining up with TRBD1. Germline assignment: CDR1 MNHEY and CDR2 SVGAGI. Unmatched junction bases numbered 5, after V lost 8 bases and J lost 4 bases. The CDR3 is made up of 14 amino acids. The CDR3 sequence: CASGRDRDNEKLFF. The CDR3 DNA is TGTGCCAGCGGCAGGGACAGGGATAATGAAAAACTGTTTTTT.

The chain carries TRBV7-6 and TRBJ1-3, with D unclear. Trimming left V 4 bases short and J 0 bases short, with 4 bases between. Germline V lookup: CDR1 SGHVS, CDR2 FNYEAQ. The CDR3 totals 13 residues. The CDR3 spells CASSSFSGNTIYF. The CDR3 nucleotides read TGTGCCAGCAGCTCCTTCTCTGGAAACACCATATATTTT. The entire variable domain, with the rest obtained from reference TRBV7-6 and TRBJ1-3, is as follows: GAGVSQSPRYKVTKRGQDVALRCDPISGHVSLYWYRQALGQGPEFLTYFNYEAQQDKSGLPNDRFSAERPEGSISTLTIQRTEQRDSAMYRCASSSFSGNTIYFGEGSWLTVV.

The chain uses TRBV14 and TRBJ2-5, with no clear D. From germline, CDR1 is SGHDN and CDR2 FVKESK. With 2 bases removed from V and 2 bases from J, the gap between germline ends came to 18 bases. The CDR3 has 17 amino acids. This CDR3 is CASSQILRNRLQETQYF. CDR3 in DNA: TGTGCCAGCAGCCAAATTTTGAGGAATAGATTGCAAGAGACCCAGTACTTC.

Here the CDR3 DNA reads TGTGCCAGCAGTCCTCCGGGGGGCCAGGCCGGGGAGCTGTTTTTT. Its protein is CASSPPGGQAGELFF. The chain links TRBV28 to TRBJ2-2, with a tentative D call TRBD2 (7 bases). Germline lookup yields CDR1 MDHEN and CDR2 SYDVKM. Trimming pared 5 bases from V and 6 bases from J, leaving 16 bases between. This CDR3 comprises 15 residues.

The chain links TRBV3-1 (or the pseudogene TRBV3-2) to TRBJ2-2; tentatively, D is TRBD1 (5 bases). The ends were cut back, 1 base at V and 1 base at J, with 7 bases in the middle. The CDR3 runs to 15 residues. Germline CDR1 and CDR2: LGHDT and YNNKEL (reference sequence). Here the CDR3 reads CASSQGQLNTGELFF. DNA for the CDR3: TGTGCCAGCAGCCAAGGACAGCTGAACACCGGGGAGCTGTTTTTT.

The V and J genes are TRBV28 and TRBJ1-5; tentatively, D is TRBD1 (5 bases). The CDR3 totals 17 residues. The V gene's germline CDR1 is MDHEN and CDR2 SYDVKM. The V end lost 3 bases, the J end lost 7 bases, and 22 bases lay between the germline ends. The chain's CDR3 is CASSLGGDRAHPQPQHF. The CDR3 nucleotides are TGTGCCAGCAGTTTGGGAGGGGACCGCGCCCATCCCCAGCCCCAGCATTTT.